The 5 T cell receptor beta chains reported below all come from one sample, sequenced in a study of cytomegalovirus exposure and HLA in healthy donors. It was with 60 Vbeta and 13 Jbeta primers that the PCR ran. Profiled with immunoSEQ multiplex PCR; TCRdb holds only in-frame clones, not every one. The table includes tens of thousands of clones, 75% to 85% detected once. The sequenced material came from PBMCs. The receptors were sampled from a man aged 50 to 59 in good health and CMV-seropositive.

This chain uses TRBV6-1 with TRBJ2-7, with a tentative D call TRBD1 (6 bases). In germline, CDR1 is MNHNS, CDR2 SASEGT. V was cut by 0 bases and J by 4 bases, with 10 bases left in between. CDR3 length: 14 amino acids. For the CDR3, the DNA is TGTGCCAGCAGTGAAGCAGGACAGCGTTACGAGCAGTACTTC. This gives the protein CASSEAGQRYEQYF.

The genes are TRBV27 and TRBJ1-6; 8 bases are shared with TRBD1. The CDR3 is made up of 14 amino acids. Germline trimming cut 8 bases from V and 10 bases from J; bases unmatched to any gene: 10. Germline V gene lookup returns CDR1 MNHEY and CDR2 SMNVEV (reference sequence). CDR3 loop: CASGPWDRTSPLHF. The CDR3 DNA reads TGTGCCAGCGGACCGTGGGACAGGACGTCACCCCTCCACTTT.

The chain joins TRBV7-9 to TRBJ1-2, with D unresolved. Germline values: CDR1 SEHNR, CDR2 FQNEAQ (reference sequence). V was pared by 7 bases and J by 4 bases, with 10 bases between. The CDR3 contains 12 residues. For the CDR3, the DNA is TGTGCCAGCACCCGGGAGGCCTATGGCTACACCTTC. Encoded protein: CASTREAYGYTF.

The chain couples TRBV5-1 to TRBJ1-2; possibly TRBD1 for D (5 bases). V was trimmed by 4 bases and J by 3 bases, leaving 13 bases between them. There are 14 residues in the CDR3. The germline gives CDR1 SGHRS, CDR2 YFSETQ. CDR3 sequence: CASSGGGVDYGYTF. CDR3 nucleotides: TGCGCCAGCAGCGGGGGGGGAGTCGACTATGGCTACACCTTC.

To note about this clone: At one boundary the junction diverges from the germline segment, which might be a read error. The V gene is TRBV18, the J gene TRBJ2-1; 8 nucleotides align to TRBD2. CDR3 length: 17 amino acids. CDR1 is KGHSH, CDR2 LQKENI, per germline. The CDR3 here is CVSPPVASSGGGYEQFF. CDR3 in DNA: TGTGTCAGCCCCCCCGTTGCTTCGAGCGGGGGAGGATATGAGCAGTTCTTC.